Listed below are T cell receptor beta chains from one sample, sequenced in a study of technical replicates of blood from a handful of donors. Method: immunoSEQ multiplex PCR; TCRdb's copy keeps in-frame clones and lacks some. This sample has around 97,000 clones, with 95% to 97% found just once. The material sequenced was T cells isolated from PBMCs. The origin of the receptors is a human donor in good health. Both conserved end residues are trimmed from each CDR3.

V gene: TRBV5-6
CDR3 length: 13
CDR3 protein: ASSLAWTGAHGYT

V gene: TRBV2
CDR3 length: 12
CDR3 protein: ASSVPWGEETQY

V gene: TRBV20-1
CDR3 length: 9
CDR3 protein: SATGDDEQF

V gene: TRBV6-1
CDR3 length: 9
CDR3 protein: ASTTNQPQH

V gene: TRBV18
CDR3 length: 13
CDR3 protein: ASSRKRTNTGELF

V gene: TRBV19
CDR3 length: 11
CDR3 protein: ASSRGGNTEAF

V gene: TRBV19
CDR3 length: 11
CDR3 protein: ASSPARYNEQF

V gene: TRBV7-2
CDR3 length: 10
CDR3 protein: ASSLASDTQY

V gene: TRBV2
CDR3 length: 10
CDR3 protein: ASTRQNYGYT

V gene: TRBV11-2
CDR3 length: 13
CDR3 protein: ASSSLAGISYEQY

V gene: TRBV4-1
CDR3 length: 12
CDR3 protein: ASSPGQGTDTQY

V gene: TRBV9
CDR3 length: 17
CDR3 protein: ASSALGDSVPGTFYGYT

V gene: TRBV5-6
CDR3 length: 15
CDR3 protein: ASSLPKGAFLTDTQY

V gene: TRBV28
CDR3 length: 11
CDR3 protein: ASLRQGHHEQY

V gene: TRBV4-1
CDR3 length: 11
CDR3 protein: ASSQQGLNEAF

V gene: TRBV27
CDR3 length: 12
CDR3 protein: ASSLGRAGYGYT

V gene: TRBV15
CDR3 length: 11
CDR3 protein: ATSRDVGETQY

V gene: TRBV9
CDR3 length: 13
CDR3 protein: ASSPSGKLNYGYT

V gene: TRBV18
CDR3 length: 10
CDR3 protein: ASSPDGGEQY

V gene: TRBV28
CDR3 length: 12
CDR3 protein: ASSLDGSSYEQY

V gene: TRBV27
CDR3 length: 12
CDR3 protein: ASSWGGERQPQH

V gene: TRBV2
CDR3 length: 13
CDR3 protein: ASMPGLSEGQPQH

V gene: TRBV7-2
CDR3 length: 13
CDR3 protein: ASSLVPGMNTEAF

V gene: TRBV4-3
CDR3 length: 12
CDR3 protein: ASSQGDKNYGYT

V gene: TRBV28
CDR3 length: 12
CDR3 protein: ASTDTGNSYEQY

V gene: TRBV4-3
CDR3 length: 16
CDR3 protein: ASSQAGSWRSGANVLT

V gene: TRBV7-2
CDR3 length: 13
CDR3 protein: ASTRLAGGSGELF

V gene: TRBV2
CDR3 length: 15
CDR3 protein: ASSPIRITNSGNTIY

V gene: TRBV5-1
CDR3 length: 15
CDR3 protein: ASSLNTLFANTGELF

V gene: TRBV6-6
CDR3 length: 12
CDR3 protein: ASRWTGTGGELF

V gene: TRBV7-7
CDR3 length: 11
CDR3 protein: ASSSGGQETQY

V gene: TRBV18
CDR3 length: 12
CDR3 protein: ASSPPKSSYEQY

V gene: TRBV29-1
CDR3 length: 12
CDR3 protein: SVEGTSGMDTQY

V gene: TRBV9
CDR3 length: 12
CDR3 protein: ASTVGSYGTEAF

V gene: TRBV4-1
CDR3 length: 14
CDR3 protein: ASSLVGERGYNEQF

V gene: TRBV6-5
CDR3 length: 12
CDR3 protein: ASQRRSPQETQY

V gene: TRBV5-1
CDR3 length: 18
CDR3 protein: ASSFSPYSRQGKGQETQY

V gene: TRBV16
CDR3 length: 13
CDR3 protein: ASSQSGQGADTQY

V gene: TRBV18
CDR3 length: 10
CDR3 protein: ASSPGRDTQY

V gene: TRBV29-1
CDR3 length: 10
CDR3 protein: SVEYSGETQY

V gene: TRBV13
CDR3 length: 13
CDR3 protein: ASSLEAALGREQY

V gene: TRBV6-1
CDR3 length: 10
CDR3 protein: ASNRANTEAF

V gene: TRBV11-3
CDR3 length: 14
CDR3 protein: ASSALTSGSPYEQY

V gene: TRBV5-4
CDR3 length: 12
CDR3 protein: ASSLGGSGNEQY

V gene: TRBV2
CDR3 length: 12
CDR3 protein: ASSWTAVNEKLF

V gene: TRBV18
CDR3 length: 13
CDR3 protein: ASSPPASGQETQY

V gene: TRBV5-1
CDR3 length: 13
CDR3 protein: ASSLTSGTVDTQY

V gene: TRBV7-2
CDR3 length: 11
CDR3 protein: ASGRYGTDTQY

V gene: TRBV2
CDR3 length: 14
CDR3 protein: ASSEPRTGRNQPQH

V gene: TRBV4-1
CDR3 length: 13
CDR3 protein: ASSEGTVSNQPQH

V gene: TRBV6-5
CDR3 length: 12
CDR3 protein: ASSYSRGQGLYT